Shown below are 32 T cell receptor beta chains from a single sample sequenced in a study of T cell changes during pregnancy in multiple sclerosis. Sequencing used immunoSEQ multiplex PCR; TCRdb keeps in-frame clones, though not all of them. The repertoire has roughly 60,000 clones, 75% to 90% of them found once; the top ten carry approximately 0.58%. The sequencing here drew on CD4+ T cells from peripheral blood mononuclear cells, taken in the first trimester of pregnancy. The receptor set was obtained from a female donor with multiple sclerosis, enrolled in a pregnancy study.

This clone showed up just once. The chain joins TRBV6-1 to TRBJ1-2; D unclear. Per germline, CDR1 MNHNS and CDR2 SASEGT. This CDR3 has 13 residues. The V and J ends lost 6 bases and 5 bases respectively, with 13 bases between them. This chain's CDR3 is CASRAGGSYGYTF. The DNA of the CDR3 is TGTGCCAGCAGGGCCGGCGGTAGTTATGGCTACACCTTC.

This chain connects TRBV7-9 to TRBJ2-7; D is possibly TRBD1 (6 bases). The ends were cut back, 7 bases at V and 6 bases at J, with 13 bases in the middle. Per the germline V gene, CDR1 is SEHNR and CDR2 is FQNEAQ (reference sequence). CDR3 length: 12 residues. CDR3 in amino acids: CASTEQGGEQYF. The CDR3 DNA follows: TGTGCCAGCACAGAACAGGGTGGCGAGCAGTACTTC.

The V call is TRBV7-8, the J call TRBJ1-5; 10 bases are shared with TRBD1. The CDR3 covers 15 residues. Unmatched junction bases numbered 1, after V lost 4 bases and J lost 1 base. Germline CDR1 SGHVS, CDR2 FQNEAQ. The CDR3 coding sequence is TGTGCCAGCAGCTGGACAGGGGGAAGCAATCAGCCCCAGCATTTT. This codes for CASSWTGGSNQPQHF.

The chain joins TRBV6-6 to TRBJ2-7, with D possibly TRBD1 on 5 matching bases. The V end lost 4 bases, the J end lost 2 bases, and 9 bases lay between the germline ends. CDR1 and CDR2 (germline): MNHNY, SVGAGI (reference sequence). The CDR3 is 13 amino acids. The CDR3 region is CASSLTATYEQYF. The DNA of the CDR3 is TGTGCCAGCAGTTTGACAGCCACCTACGAGCAGTACTTC.

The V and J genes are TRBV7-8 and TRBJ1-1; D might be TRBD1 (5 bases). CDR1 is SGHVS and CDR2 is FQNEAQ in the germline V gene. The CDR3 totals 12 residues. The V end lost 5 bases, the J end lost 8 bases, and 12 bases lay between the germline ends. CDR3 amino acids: CASSLTGAEAFF. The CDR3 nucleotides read TGTGCCAGCAGCCTCACTGGGGCAGAAGCTTTCTTT.

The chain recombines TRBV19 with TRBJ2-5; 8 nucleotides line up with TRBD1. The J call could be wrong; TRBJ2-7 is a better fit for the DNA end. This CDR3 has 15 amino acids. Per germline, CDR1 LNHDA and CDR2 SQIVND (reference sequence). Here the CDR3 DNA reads TGTGCCAGTAGTATCGGGACAGGCCGTTCATACGAGCAGTACTTC. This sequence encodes CASSIGTGRSYEQYF.

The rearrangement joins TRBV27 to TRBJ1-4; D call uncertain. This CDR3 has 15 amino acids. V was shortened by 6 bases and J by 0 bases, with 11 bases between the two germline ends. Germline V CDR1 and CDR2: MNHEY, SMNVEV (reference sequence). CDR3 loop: CASRSFSATNEKLFF. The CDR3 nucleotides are TGTGCCAGCAGATCCTTTTCTGCAACTAATGAAAAACTGTTTTTT.

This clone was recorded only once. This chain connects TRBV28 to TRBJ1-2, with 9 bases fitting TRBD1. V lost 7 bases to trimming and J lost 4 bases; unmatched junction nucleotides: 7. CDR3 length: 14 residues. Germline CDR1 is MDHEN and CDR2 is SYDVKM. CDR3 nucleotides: TGTGCCAGCACCCTTACAGGGGGCAGCTATGGCTACACCTTC. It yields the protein CASTLTGGSYGYTF.

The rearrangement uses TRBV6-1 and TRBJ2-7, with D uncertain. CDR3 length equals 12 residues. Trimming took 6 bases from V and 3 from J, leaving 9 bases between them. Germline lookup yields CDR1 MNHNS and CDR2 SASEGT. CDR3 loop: CASSHVNYEQYF. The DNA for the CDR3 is TGTGCCAGCAGCCATGTCAACTACGAGCAGTACTTC.

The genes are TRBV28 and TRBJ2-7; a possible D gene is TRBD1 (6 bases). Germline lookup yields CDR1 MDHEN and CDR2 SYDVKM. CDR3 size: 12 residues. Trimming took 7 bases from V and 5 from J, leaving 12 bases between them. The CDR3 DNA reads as TGTGCCAGCAACCACAGGGCGGACGAGCAGTACTTC. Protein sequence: CASNHRADEQYF.

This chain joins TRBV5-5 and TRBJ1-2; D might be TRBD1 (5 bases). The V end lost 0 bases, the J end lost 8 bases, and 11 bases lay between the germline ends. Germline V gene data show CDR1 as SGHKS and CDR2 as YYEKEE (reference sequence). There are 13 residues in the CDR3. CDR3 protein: CASSLGQGGGYTF. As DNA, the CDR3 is TGTGCCAGCAGCTTGGGTCAGGGTGGCGGCTACACCTTC.

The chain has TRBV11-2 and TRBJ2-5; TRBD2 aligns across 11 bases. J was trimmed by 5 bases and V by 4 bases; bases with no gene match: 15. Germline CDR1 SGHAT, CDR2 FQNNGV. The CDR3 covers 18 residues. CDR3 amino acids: CASSSRMSSGRSTETQYF. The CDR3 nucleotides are TGTGCCAGCAGCTCCAGGATGTCTAGCGGGAGGTCGACGGAGACCCAGTACTTC.

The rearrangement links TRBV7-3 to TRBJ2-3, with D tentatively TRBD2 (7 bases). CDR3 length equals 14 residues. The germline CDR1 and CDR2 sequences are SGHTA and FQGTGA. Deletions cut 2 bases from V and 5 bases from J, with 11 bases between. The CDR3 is CASSLAGAKDTQYF. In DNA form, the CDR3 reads TGTGCCAGCAGCTTAGCGGGGGCTAAAGATACGCAGTATTTT.

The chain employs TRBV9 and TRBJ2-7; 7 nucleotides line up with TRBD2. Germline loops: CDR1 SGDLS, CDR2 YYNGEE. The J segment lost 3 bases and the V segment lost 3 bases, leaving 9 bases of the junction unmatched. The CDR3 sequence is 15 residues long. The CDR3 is CASSGGGLGGYEQYF. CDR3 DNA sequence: TGTGCCAGCAGCGGAGGAGGACTAGGTGGCTACGAGCAGTACTTC.

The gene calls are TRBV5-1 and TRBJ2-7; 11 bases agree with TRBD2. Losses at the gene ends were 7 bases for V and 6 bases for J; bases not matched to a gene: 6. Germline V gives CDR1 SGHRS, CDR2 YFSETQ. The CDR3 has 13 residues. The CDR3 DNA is TGCGCCAGCGGACCGGGACTAGCGGCCGAGCAGTACTTC. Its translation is CASGPGLAAEQYF.

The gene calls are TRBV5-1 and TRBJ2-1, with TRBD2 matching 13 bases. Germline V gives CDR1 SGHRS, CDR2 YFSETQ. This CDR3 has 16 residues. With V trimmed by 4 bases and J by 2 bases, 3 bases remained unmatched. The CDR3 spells CASSTGTSGAYNEQFF. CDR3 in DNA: TGCGCCAGCAGCACTGGGACTAGCGGGGCCTACAATGAGCAGTTCTTC.

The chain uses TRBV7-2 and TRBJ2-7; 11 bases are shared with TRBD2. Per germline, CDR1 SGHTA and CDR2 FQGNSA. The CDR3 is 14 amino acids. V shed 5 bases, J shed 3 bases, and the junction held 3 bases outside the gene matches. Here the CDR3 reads CASSPSGGIYEQYF. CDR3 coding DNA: TGTGCCAGCAGCCCTAGCGGGGGGATCTACGAGCAGTACTTC.

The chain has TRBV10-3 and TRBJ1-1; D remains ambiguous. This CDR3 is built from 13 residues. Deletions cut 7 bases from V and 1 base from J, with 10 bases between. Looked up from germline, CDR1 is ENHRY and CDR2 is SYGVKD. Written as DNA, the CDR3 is TGTGCCATCACCGATGACTGGAACACTGAAGCTTTCTTT. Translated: CAITDDWNTEAFF.

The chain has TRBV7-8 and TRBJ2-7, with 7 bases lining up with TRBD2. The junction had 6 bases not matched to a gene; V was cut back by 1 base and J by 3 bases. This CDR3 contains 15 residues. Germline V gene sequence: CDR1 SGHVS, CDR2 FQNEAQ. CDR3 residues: CASSLGRTRIYEQYF. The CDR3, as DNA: TGTGCCAGCAGCTTAGGGAGGACTAGGATCTACGAGCAGTACTTC. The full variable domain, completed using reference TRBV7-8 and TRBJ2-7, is GAGVSQSPRYKVAKRGQDVALRCDPISGHVSLFWYQQALGQGPEFLTYFQNEAQLDKSGLPSDRFFAERPEGSVSTLKIQRTQQEDSAVYLCASSLGRTRIYEQYFGPGTRLTVT.

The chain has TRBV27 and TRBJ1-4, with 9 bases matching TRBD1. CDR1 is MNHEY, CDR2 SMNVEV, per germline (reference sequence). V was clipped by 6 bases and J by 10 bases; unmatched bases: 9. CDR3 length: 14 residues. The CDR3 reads CASSYGQGLGKLFF. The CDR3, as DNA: TGTGCCAGCAGCTACGGACAGGGGTTGGGAAAACTGTTTTTT.

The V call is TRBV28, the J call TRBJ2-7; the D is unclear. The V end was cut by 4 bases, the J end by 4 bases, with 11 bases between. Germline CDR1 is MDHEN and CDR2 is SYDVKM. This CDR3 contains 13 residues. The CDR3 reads CASSSDNPYEQYF. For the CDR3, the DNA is TGTGCCAGCAGTTCCGACAACCCTTACGAGCAGTACTTC.

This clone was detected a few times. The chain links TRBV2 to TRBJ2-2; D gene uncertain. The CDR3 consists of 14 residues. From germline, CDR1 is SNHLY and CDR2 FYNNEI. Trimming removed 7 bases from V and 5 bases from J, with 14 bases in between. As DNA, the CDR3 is TGTGCCAGCAAGACAATCTCATCGACCGGGGAGCTGTTTTTT. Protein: CASKTISSTGELFF. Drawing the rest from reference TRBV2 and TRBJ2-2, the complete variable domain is EPEVTQTPSHQVTQMGQEVILRCVPISNHLYFYWYRQILGQKVEFLVSFYNNEISEKSEIFDDQFSVERPDGSNFTLKIRSTKLEDSAMYFCASKTISSTGELFFGEGSRLTVL.

In DNA, the CDR3 is TGTGCCAGCAGTGAAGACAGGGGGAGTTTCGATGAGCAGTTCTTC. Translated: CASSEDRGSFDEQFF. V usage is TRBV2 and J usage is TRBJ2-1, with 8 bases identical to TRBD1. This CDR3 is 15 amino acids long. After removal of 1 base from V and 8 bases from J, the junction contained 7 bases not matched to a gene. CDR1 SNHLY and CDR2 FYNNEI come from the germline V gene.

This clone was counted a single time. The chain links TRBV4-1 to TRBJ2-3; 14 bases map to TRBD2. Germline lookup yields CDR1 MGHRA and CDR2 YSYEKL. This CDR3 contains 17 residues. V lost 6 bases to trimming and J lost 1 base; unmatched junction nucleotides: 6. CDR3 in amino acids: CASRRLAGGPGTDTQYF. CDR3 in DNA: TGCGCCAGCAGAAGACTAGCGGGAGGGCCCGGCACAGATACGCAGTATTTT.

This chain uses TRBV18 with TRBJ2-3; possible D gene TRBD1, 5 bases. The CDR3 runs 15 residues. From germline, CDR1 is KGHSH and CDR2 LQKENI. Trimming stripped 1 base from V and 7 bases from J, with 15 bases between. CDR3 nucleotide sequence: TGTGCCAGCTCACCACTCCCAGGGCCCGAAAATACGCAGTATTTT. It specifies CASSPLPGPENTQYF. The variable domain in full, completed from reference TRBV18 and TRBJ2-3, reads NAGVMQNPRHLVRRRGQEARLRCSPMKGHSHVYWYRQLPEEGLKFMVYLQKENIIDESGMPKERFSAEFPKEGPSILRIQQVVRGDSAAYFCASSPLPGPENTQYFGPGTRLTVL.

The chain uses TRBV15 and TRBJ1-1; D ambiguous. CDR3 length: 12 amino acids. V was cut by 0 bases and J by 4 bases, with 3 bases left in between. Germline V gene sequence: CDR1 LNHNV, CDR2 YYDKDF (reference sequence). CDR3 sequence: CATSRDRTEAFF. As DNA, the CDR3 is TGTGCCACCAGCAGAGATCGCACTGAAGCTTTCTTT.

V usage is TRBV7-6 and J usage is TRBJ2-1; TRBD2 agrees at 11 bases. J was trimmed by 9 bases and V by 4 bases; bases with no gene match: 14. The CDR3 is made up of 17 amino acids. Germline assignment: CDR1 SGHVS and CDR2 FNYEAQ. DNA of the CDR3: TGTGCCAGCAGCTCGCCAGTGGGTAGCGGGGGGGCTTTTGAGCAGTTCTTC. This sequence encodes CASSSPVGSGGAFEQFF. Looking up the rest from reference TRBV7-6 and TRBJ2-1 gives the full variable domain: GAGVSQSPRYKVTKRGQDVALRCDPISGHVSLYWYRQALGQGPEFLTYFNYEAQQDKSGLPNDRFSAERPEGSISTLTIQRTEQRDSAMYRCASSSPVGSGGAFEQFFGPGTRLTVL.

DNA for the CDR3: TGTGCCAGCAGCTTACGGCCCGGACACAATTCACCCCTCCACTTT. Amino acids: CASSLRPGHNSPLHF. This chain joins TRBV7-2 and TRBJ1-6, with a weak D call TRBD1 (5 bases). This CDR3 spans 15 amino acids. V was clipped by 2 bases and J by 7 bases, with 12 bases between them. Per germline, CDR1 SGHTA and CDR2 FQGNSA.

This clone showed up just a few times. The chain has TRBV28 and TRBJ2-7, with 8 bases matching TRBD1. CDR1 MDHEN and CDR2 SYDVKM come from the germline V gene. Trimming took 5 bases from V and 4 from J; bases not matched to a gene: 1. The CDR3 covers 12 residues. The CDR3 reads CASSRQGYEQYF. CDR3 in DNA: TGTGCCAGCAGTCGACAGGGGTACGAGCAGTACTTC.

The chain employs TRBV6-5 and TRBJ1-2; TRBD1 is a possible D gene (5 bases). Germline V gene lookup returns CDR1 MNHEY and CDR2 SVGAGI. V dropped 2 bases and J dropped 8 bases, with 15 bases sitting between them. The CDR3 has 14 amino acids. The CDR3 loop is CASSYRGHLGGYTF. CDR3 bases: TGTGCCAGCAGTTACAGGGGCCACTTGGGAGGCTACACCTTC.

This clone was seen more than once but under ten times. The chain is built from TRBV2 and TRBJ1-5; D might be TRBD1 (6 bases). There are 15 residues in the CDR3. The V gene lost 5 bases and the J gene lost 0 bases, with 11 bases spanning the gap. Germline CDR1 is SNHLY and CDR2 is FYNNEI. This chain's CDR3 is CASSRTEDSNQPQHF. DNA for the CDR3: TGTGCCAGCAGTCGGACAGAAGATAGCAATCAGCCCCAGCATTTT.

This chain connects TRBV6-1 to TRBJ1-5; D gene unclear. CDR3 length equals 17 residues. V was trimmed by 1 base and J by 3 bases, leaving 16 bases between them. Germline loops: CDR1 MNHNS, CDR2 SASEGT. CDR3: CASSEGSTARLNQPQHF. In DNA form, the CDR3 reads TGTGCCAGCAGTGAAGGTTCAACCGCCAGGCTCAATCAGCCCCAGCATTTT.